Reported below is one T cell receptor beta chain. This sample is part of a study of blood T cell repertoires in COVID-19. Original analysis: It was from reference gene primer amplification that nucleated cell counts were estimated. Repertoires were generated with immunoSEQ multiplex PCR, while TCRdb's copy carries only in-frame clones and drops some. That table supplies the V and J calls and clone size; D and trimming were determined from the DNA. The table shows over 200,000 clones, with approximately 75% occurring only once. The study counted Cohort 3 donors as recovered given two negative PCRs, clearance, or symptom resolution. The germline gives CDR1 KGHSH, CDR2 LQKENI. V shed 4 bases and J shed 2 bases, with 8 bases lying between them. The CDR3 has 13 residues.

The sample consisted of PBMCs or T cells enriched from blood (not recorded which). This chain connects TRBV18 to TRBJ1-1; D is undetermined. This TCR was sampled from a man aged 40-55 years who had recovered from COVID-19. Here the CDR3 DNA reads TGTGCCAGCTCACAACACCGTAACACTGAAGCTTTCTTT. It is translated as CASSQHRNTEAFF.